These T cell receptor beta chains were read from a single sample in a study of T cell responses to AZD1222 COVID-19 vaccine. Clones were sequenced by immunoSEQ multiplex PCR, and TCRdb holds only the in-frame ones, with some missing. The sample carries 150,000 to 200,000 clones, 90% to 95% recorded once. The sample consisted of peripheral blood, taken on day 0 of AZD1222 vaccination. These TCRs come from an adult in good health. Each CDR3 is given with its conserved first and last residue. D genes are given only for firm matches. Clone size appears in some rows only: once, few, many, or a class for an expanded clone.

NA	TRBJ2-4	NA	TRBV4-3	TGCGCCAGCAGCCAAGATCCCGCTTCGGGAAACATTCAGTACTTC	CASSQDPASGNIQYF
NA	TRBJ2-5	NA	TRBV5-5	TGTGCCAGCAGCCCCAGGGGTTCAGGCGGAGAGACCCAGTACTTC	CASSPRGSGGETQYF
once	TRBJ2-2	TRBD2	TRBV5-1	TGCGCCAGCAAGATCTTTGCGGGAGTGGACACCGGGGAGCTGTTTTTT	CASKIFAGVDTGELFF
NA	TRBJ2-2	TRBD1	TRBV19	TGTGCCAGTCGGACAGGGGTAAACACCGGGGAGCTGTTTTTT	CASRTGVNTGELFF
NA	TRBJ2-1	NA	TRBV9	TGTGCCAGCAGCGTAGACGGGTCGGGGGCAGGCAATGAGCAGTTCTTC	CASSVDGSGAGNEQFF
NA	TRBJ1-5	NA	TRBV6-1	TGTGCCAGCAGTGATTTCGGGGGTGTAAGCAATCAGCCCCAGCATTTT	CASSDFGGVSNQPQHF
NA	TRBJ1-1	NA	TRBV3-1/TRBV3-2	TGTGCCAGCAGCCAAGTTCAAATGAACACTGAAGCTTTCTTT	CASSQVQMNTEAFF
NA	TRBJ1-4	NA	TRBV15	TGTGCCACCAGCAGAGATGGGGGGGCAACTAATGAAAAACTGTTTTTT	CATSRDGGATNEKLFF
NA	TRBJ2-3	NA	TRBV19	TGTGCCAGTAGTATTGTAGCGAGCACAGATACGCAGTATTTT	CASSIVASTDTQYF
NA	TRBJ2-2	TRBD2	TRBV3-1/TRBV3-2	TGTGCCAGCAGCCCGAAGGGACTAGCGGGAGCGGGCACCGGGGAGCTGTTTTTT	CASSPKGLAGAGTGELFF
NA	TRBJ2-3	NA	TRBV21-1	TGTGCCAGCAGCAAATGCCAAGGGCGAAGCACAGATACGCAGTATTTT	CASSKCQGRSTDTQYF
NA	TRBJ2-5	NA	TRBV7-9	TGTGCCAGCACCCCCGCCCCGGGACATGAGGAGACCCAGTACTTC	CASTPAPGHEETQYF
NA	TRBJ2-5	NA	TRBV12-3/TRBV12-4	TGTGCCAGCAGTTTACTAGCAGAGACCCAGTACTTC	CASSLLAETQYF
NA	TRBJ1-1	TRBD1	TRBV12-5	TGTGCTAGTGGTTATCGACAGGGGATGAACACTGAAGCTTTCTTT	CASGYRQGMNTEAFF
few	TRBJ2-7	TRBD2	TRBV7-3	TGTGCCAGCAGCCCCACCTATGCGGGGGGTCACGAGCAGTACTTC	CASSPTYAGGHEQYF
NA	TRBJ2-7	TRBD2	TRBV30	TGTGCCTGGAGAGCGTCTCTGGGGACTAGCGGGAGGAGCTCCTACGAGCAGTACTTC	CAWRASLGTSGRSSYEQYF
NA	TRBJ1-3	NA	TRBV13	TGTGCCAGCAGCTTTCGTGGGTGGGGAAGCTCTGGAAACACCATATATTTT	CASSFRGWGSSGNTIYF
NA	TRBJ1-5	NA	TRBV6-2/TRBV6-3	TGTGCCAGCAGTTACTGGGCCGGGAATCAGCCCCAGCATTTT	CASSYWAGNQPQHF
NA	TRBJ1-2	TRBD1	TRBV2	TGTGCCAGCAGAGACAGGGGGCATCGGGGCTACACCTTC	CASRDRGHRGYTF
NA	TRBJ2-1	NA	TRBV10-3	TGTGCCATCAGTGAGTCGGCCGGTGAGCAGTTCTTC	CAISESAGEQFF
NA	TRBJ1-1	TRBD1	TRBV4-1	TGCGCCAGCAGCCACGGACAGGGGGGTTTGAACACTGAAGCTTTCTTT	CASSHGQGGLNTEAFF
few	TRBJ1-2	TRBD1	TRBV30	TGTGCCTGGAGGACGGACAGGGGGCGTATTGGCTACACCTTC	CAWRTDRGRIGYTF
NA	TRBJ1-2	NA	TRBV7-3	TGTGCCAGCAGCCCCCGGGGAGGGCGAAACTATGGCTACACCTTC	CASSPRGGRNYGYTF
NA	TRBJ2-2	NA	TRBV3-1/TRBV3-2	TGTGCCAGCAGCCAAGGCGGGGCGAACACCGGGGAGCTGTTTTTT	CASSQGGANTGELFF
NA	TRBJ2-2	NA	TRBV11-1	TGTGCCAGCAGCCTGGGGTCGTGGGCCGGGGAGCTGTTTTTT	CASSLGSWAGELFF
NA	TRBJ2-1	TRBD1	TRBV5-6	TGTGCCAGCAGCTTTCTAGCAGGGGGAAACAATGAGCAGTTCTTC	CASSFLAGGNNEQFF
once	TRBJ2-3	NA	TRBV29-1	TGCAGCGTTGAATGTAAGCAGGGTCCCACAGATACGCAGTATTTT	CSVECKQGPTDTQYF
NA	TRBJ1-6	NA	TRBV10-1	TGCGCCAGCACCTTCGGACATTCGCCGAATTCACCCCTCCACTTT	CASTFGHSPNSPLHF
NA	TRBJ2-7	NA	TRBV28	TGTGCCAGCAGTTTACTTGCGGGAACCTACGAGCAGTACTTC	CASSLLAGTYEQYF
NA	TRBJ1-2	NA	TRBV19	TGTGCCAGTAGCATCCCAGGGACCTATGGCTACACCTTC	CASSIPGTYGYTF
NA	TRBJ2-5	NA	TRBV19	TGTGCCAGTAGTATAGGTATACAAGAGACCCAGTACTTC	CASSIGIQETQYF
once	TRBJ2-2	NA	TRBV3-1/TRBV3-2	TGTGCCAGCAGACAGGGCACCGGGGAGCTGTTTTTT	CASRQGTGELFF
NA	TRBJ1-2	TRBD1	TRBV20-1	TGCAGTGCTAGTCCAGGGGGGTCTCCCTACTATGGCTACACCTTC	CSASPGGSPYYGYTF
NA	TRBJ2-1	NA	TRBV7-9	TGTGCCAGCAAGATTGGGGACTCATACAATGAGCAGTTCTTC	CASKIGDSYNEQFF
NA	TRBJ2-3	NA	TRBV11-2	TGTGCCAGCAGCTTAAGCCTAACGGTCACGCAGTATTTT	CASSLSLTVTQYF
once	TRBJ1-3	TRBD1	TRBV7-6	TGTGCCAGCAGCTTCGGACAGGCCAGCTCTGGAAACACCATATATTTT	CASSFGQASSGNTIYF
NA	TRBJ2-2	TRBD1	TRBV5-4	TGTGCCAGCAGCTCAAATTACAGGGGGACGGCCGGGGAGCTGTTTTTT	CASSSNYRGTAGELFF
NA	TRBJ1-3	NA	TRBV15	TGTGCCACCAGCAGAGATCATCCAGGGTCGGCCGGAAACACCATATATTTT	CATSRDHPGSAGNTIYF
NA	TRBJ1-6	TRBD1	TRBV5-5	TGTGCCAGCAGCTGGGACAGTAATTCACCCCTCCACTTT	CASSWDSNSPLHF
NA	TRBJ2-2	NA	TRBV6-2/TRBV6-3	TGTGCCAGCAGTTACTCGACCACCGGGGAGCTGTTTTTT	CASSYSTTGELFF
NA	TRBJ1-2	TRBD1	TRBV2	TGTGCCAGCAGTGAGGAGGGGCCGAGGGGGCTCTATGGCTACACCTTC	CASSEEGPRGLYGYTF
NA	TRBJ2-1	NA	TRBV27	TGTGCCAGCAGTTTAAAGCTAGGCTCATTTAATGAGCAGTTCTTC	CASSLKLGSFNEQFF
NA	TRBJ2-7	NA	TRBV4-3	TGCGCCAGCAGCCAAGATTCGGGCTACGAGCAGTACTTC	CASSQDSGYEQYF
NA	TRBJ1-4	TRBD1	TRBV5-4	TGTGCCAGCAGCCCCGGGACAGTCACAACTAATGAAAAACTGTTTTTT	CASSPGTVTTNEKLFF
once	TRBJ2-3	TRBD2	TRBV4-2	TGTGCCAGCAGCCAGGGGACTAGCGGGGGGAGCACAGATACGCAGTATTTT	CASSQGTSGGSTDTQYF
NA	TRBJ2-1	TRBD2	TRBV3-1/TRBV3-2	TGTGCCAGCAGCCAATTAGCGGGAGGCTCCTACAATGAGCAGTTCTTC	CASSQLAGGSYNEQFF
NA	TRBJ2-5	TRBD2	TRBV3-1/TRBV3-2	TGTGCCAGCAGCCAAAGGGGAGGGGAAGAGACCCAGTACTTC	CASSQRGGEETQYF
NA	TRBJ1-4	NA	TRBV6-5	TGTGCCAGCACCGGGTTCGGCGGTGAAAAACTGTTTTTT	CASTGFGGEKLFF
NA	TRBJ1-3	TRBD1	TRBV7-2	TGTGCCAGCAGTTCACGGACAGGGGAGGTCGGTGGAAACACCATATATTTT	CASSSRTGEVGGNTIYF
NA	TRBJ1-6	NA	TRBV18	TGTGCCAGCTCACCACGGGCAGATAATTCACCCCTCCACTTT	CASSPRADNSPLHF
NA	TRBJ2-7	NA	TRBV19	TGTGCCAGTAGTCCCAGAGGGGGACGGTCCTACGAGCAGTACTTC	CASSPRGGRSYEQYF
NA	TRBJ1-5	NA	TRBV19	TGTGCCAGTAGTATAGAAGGTTCAGGGAACCAGCCCCAGCATTTT	CASSIEGSGNQPQHF